This TCR beta chain was identified in a study of T cell clonality in common variable immunodeficiency. Study-level results: CVID subjects shared fewer TCRbeta clones than healthy controls did. What drives increased CVID clonality needs T cell subpopulation sequencing.

The method was immunoSEQ multiplex PCR; TCRdb's version includes in-frame clones alone and lacks a portion of them. The specimen has 30,000 to 40,000 clones, none found just once. This clone was detected ten times or more. Its matching antigen is unknown. The TCR sequence derives from a person aged 18 to 75 in good health. Material: peripheral blood mononuclear cells.

CDR3 DNA, as far as it was read: TGTGCCAGCAGTTTGGGTATCGGGACTACAATAGGCGAG. It translates to CASSLGIGTTIGE. The whole CDR3 sequence is CASSLGIGTTIGEQYF. This chain joins TRBV28 and TRBJ2-7, with 7 positions matching TRBD2. The observed sequence ends 3 residues before the CDR3 terminus, with the missing tail filled in from the germline J gene. Looked up from germline, CDR1 is MDHEN and CDR2 is SYDVKM. The CDR3 runs 16 residues. V lost 3 bases to trimming and J lost 6 bases; unmatched junction nucleotides: 14.